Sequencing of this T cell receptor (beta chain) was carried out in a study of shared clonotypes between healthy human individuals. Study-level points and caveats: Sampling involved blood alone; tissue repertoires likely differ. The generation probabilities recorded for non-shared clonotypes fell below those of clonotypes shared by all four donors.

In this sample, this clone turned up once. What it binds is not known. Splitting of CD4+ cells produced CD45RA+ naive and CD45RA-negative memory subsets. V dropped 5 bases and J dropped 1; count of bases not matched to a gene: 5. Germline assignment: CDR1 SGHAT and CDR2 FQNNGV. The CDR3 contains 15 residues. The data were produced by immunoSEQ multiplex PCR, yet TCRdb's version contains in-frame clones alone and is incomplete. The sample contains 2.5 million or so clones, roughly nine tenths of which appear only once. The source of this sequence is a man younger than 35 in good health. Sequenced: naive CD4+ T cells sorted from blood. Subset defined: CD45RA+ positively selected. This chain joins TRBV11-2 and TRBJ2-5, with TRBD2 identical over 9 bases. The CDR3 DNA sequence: TGTGCCAGCAGCGCAGGCGGGAGGGCCCAAGAGACCCAGTACTTC. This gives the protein CASSAGGRAQETQYF.